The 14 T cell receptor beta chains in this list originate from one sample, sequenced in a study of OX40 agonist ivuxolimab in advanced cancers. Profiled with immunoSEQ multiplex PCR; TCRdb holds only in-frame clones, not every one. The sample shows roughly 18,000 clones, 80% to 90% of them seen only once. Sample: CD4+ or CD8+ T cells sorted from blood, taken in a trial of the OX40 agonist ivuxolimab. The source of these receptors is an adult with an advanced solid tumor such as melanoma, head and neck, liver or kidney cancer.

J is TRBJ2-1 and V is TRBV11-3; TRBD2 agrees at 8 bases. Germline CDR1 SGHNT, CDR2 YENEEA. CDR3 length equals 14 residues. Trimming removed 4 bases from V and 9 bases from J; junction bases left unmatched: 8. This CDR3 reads CASSSGTSWREQFF. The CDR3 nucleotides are TGTGCCAGCAGCTCCGGGACTAGTTGGCGTGAGCAGTTCTTC.

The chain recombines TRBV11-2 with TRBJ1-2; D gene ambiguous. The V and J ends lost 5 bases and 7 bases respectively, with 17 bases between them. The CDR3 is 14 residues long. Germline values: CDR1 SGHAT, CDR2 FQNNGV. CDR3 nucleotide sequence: TGTGCCAGCAGCCGCTGGCAGTTGGACGGTGGCTACACCTTC. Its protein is CASSRWQLDGGYTF.

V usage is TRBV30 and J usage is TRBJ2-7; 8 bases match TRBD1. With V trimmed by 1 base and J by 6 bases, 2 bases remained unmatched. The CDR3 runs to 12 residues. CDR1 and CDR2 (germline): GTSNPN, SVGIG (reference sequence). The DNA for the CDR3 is TGTGCCTGGAGTGCCACAGGGGGCGAGCAGTACTTC. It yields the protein CAWSATGGEQYF.

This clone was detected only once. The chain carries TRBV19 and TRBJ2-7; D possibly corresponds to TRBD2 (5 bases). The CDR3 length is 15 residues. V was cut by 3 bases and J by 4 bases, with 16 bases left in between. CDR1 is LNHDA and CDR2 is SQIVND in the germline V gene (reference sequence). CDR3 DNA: TGTGCCAGTAGTATGGGAGTGATGCCCTCTTACGAGCAGTACTTC. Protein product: CASSMGVMPSYEQYF.

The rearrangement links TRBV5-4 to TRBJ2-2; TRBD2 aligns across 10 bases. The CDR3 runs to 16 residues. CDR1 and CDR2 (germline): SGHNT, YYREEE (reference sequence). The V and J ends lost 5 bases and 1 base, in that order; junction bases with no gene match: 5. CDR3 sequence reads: CASSYRLAGNTGELFF. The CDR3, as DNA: TGTGCCAGCAGTTATCGACTAGCGGGGAACACCGGGGAGCTGTTTTTT. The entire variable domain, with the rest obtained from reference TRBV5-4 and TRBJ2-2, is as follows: ETGVTQSPTHLIKTRGQQVTLRCSSQSGHNTVSWYQQALGQGPQFIFQYYREEENGRGNFPPRFSGLQFPNYSSELNVNALELDDSALYLCASSYRLAGNTGELFFGEGSRLTVL.

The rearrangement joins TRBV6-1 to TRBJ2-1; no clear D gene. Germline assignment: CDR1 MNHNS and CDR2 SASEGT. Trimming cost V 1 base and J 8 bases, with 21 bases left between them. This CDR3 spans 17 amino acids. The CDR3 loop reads CASSEGAGLPKRYEQFF. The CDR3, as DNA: TGTGCCAGCAGTGAAGGGGCTGGGCTACCAAAGAGGTATGAGCAGTTCTTC.

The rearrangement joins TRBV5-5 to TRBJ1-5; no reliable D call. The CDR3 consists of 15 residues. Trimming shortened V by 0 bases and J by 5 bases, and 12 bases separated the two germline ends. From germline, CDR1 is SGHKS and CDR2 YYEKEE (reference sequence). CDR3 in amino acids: CASSLVGEWDQPQHF. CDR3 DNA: TGTGCCAGCAGCTTGGTGGGTGAGTGGGATCAGCCCCAGCATTTT.

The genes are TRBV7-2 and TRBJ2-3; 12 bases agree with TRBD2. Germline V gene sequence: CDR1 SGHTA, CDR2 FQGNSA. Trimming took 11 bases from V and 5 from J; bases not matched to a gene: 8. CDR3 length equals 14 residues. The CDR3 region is CARASGGAGDTQYF. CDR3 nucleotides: TGTGCCCGAGCTAGCGGGGGGGCAGGAGATACGCAGTATTTT.

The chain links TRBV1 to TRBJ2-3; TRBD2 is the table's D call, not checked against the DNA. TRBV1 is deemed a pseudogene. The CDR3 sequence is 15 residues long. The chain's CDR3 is CTSSQTTSPTDTQYF. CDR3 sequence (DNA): TGCACCAGCAGCCAAACGACTAGCCCCACAGATACGCAGTATTTT.

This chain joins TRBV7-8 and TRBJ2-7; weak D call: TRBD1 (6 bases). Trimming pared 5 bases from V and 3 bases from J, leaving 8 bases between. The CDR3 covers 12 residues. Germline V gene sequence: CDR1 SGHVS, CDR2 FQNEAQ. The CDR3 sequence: CASSKDSYEQYF. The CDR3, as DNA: TGTGCCAGCAGCAAGGACAGCTACGAGCAGTACTTC.

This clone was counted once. The CDR3 is CAREASGSYEQYF. The CDR3 DNA reads TGTGCCAGAGAAGCTAGCGGGAGTTACGAGCAGTACTTC. This chain links TRBV6-4 with TRBJ2-7; 10 nucleotides agree with TRBD2. The CDR3 length is 13 residues. Germline CDR1 MRHNA, CDR2 SNTAGT. Trimming at V came to 9 bases and at J to 4 bases, leaving 6 bases not matched to a gene.

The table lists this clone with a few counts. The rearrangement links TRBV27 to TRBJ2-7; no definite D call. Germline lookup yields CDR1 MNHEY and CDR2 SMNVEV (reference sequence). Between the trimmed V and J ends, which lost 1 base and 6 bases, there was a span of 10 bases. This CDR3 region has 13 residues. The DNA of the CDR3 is TGTGCCAGCAGTTTATTCTCAGCAGGCGAGCAGTACTTC. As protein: CASSLFSAGEQYF.

CDR3 DNA sequence: TGTGCCAGCAGCTTGCCTGTGGGACTAGTGGTCTCCTACAATGAGCAGTTCTTC. Amino acid sequence: CASSLPVGLVVSYNEQFF. The rearrangement uses TRBV5-8 and TRBJ2-1; 8 nucleotides align to TRBD2. The trim removed 1 base at V and 0 bases at J, leaving 9 bases unmatched. Germline assignment: CDR1 SGHTS and CDR2 YDEGEE. The CDR3 extends over 18 amino acids.

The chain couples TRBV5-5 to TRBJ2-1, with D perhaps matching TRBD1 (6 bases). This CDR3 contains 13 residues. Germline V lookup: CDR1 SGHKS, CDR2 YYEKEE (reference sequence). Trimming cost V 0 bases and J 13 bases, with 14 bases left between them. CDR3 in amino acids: CASSLEGTTAQFF. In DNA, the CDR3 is TGTGCCAGCAGCTTGGAAGGGACAACGGCCCAGTTCTTC.